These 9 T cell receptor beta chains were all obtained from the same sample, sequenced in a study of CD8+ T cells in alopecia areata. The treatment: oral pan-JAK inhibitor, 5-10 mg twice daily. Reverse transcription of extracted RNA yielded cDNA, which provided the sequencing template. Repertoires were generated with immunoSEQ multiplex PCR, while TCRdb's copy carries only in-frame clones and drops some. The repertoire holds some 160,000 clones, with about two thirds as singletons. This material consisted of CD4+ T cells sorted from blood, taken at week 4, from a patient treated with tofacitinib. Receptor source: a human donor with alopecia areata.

CDR3 coding DNA: TGTGCCAGACAGGGGCACACTGAAGCTTTCTTT. This gives the protein CARQGHTEAFF. The chain uses TRBV30 and TRBJ1-1; 8 positions agree with TRBD1. Germline V lookup: CDR1 GTSNPN, CDR2 SVGIG (reference sequence). The CDR3 is made up of 11 amino acids. J lost 3 bases, V lost 8 bases, and 2 bases had no gene match.

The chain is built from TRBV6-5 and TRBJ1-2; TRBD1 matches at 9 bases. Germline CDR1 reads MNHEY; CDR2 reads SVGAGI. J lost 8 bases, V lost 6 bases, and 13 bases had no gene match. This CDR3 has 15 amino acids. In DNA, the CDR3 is TGTGCCAGCAGCAGGGACAGGGCGCGCCAGGGGGGCTACACCTTC. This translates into CASSRDRARQGGYTF.

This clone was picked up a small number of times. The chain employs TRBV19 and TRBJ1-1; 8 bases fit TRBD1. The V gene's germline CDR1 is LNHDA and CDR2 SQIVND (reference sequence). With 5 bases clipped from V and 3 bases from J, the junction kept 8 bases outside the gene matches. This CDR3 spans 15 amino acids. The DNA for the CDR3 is TGTGCCAGTAGTTCGCCGACAGGGGCGGACACTGAAGCTTTCTTT. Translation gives CASSSPTGADTEAFF.

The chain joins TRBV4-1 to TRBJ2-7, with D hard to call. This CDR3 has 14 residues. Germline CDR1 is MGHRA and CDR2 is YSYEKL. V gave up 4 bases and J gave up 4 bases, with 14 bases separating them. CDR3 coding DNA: TGCGCCAGCAGCCTGGGCCCAGCCGCTTACGAGCAGTACTTC. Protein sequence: CASSLGPAAYEQYF.

Here the CDR3 reads CASSITNTGQPQHF. The DNA for the CDR3 is TGTGCCAGTAGTATAACGAATACGGGACAGCCCCAGCATTTT. This chain joins TRBV19 and TRBJ1-5; D is ambiguous. CDR3 length: 14 amino acids. V lost 2 bases to trimming and J lost 7 bases, with 12 bases between them. Germline V gives CDR1 LNHDA, CDR2 SQIVND (reference sequence).

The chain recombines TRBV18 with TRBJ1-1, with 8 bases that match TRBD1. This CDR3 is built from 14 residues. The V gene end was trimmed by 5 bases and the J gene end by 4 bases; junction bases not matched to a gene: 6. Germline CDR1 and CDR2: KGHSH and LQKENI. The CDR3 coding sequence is TGTGCCAGCTCAAGACAGGGGAGCACCACTGAAGCTTTCTTT. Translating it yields CASSRQGSTTEAFF.

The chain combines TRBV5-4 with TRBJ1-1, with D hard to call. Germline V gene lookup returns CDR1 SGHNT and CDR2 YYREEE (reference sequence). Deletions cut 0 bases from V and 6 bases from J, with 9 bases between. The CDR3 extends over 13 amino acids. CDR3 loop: CASSLGGVPEAFF. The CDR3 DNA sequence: TGTGCCAGCAGCTTGGGCGGAGTCCCTGAAGCTTTCTTT.

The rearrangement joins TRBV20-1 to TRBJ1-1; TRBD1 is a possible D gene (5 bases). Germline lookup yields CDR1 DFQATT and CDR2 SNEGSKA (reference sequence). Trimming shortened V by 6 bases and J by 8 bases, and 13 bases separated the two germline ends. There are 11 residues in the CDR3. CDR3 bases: TGCAGTGCCTCGATGGGGGTAGAAGCTTTCTTT. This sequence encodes CSASMGVEAFF.

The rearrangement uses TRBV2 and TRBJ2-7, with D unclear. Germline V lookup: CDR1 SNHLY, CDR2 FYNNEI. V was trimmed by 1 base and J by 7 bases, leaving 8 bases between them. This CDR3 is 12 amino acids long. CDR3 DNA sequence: TGTGCCAGCAGTGAAGAATTCGGGGAGCAGTACTTC. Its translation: CASSEEFGEQYF.